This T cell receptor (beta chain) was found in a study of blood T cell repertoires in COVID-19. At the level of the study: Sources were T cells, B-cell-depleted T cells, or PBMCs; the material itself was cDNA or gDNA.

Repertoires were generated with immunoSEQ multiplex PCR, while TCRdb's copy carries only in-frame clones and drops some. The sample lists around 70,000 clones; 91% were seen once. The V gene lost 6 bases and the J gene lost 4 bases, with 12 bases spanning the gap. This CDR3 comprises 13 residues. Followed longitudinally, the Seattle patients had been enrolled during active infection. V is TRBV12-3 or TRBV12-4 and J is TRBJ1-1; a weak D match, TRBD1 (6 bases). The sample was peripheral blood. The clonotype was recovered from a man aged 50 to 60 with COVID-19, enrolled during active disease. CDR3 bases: TGTGCCAGCAGAGCTCAGGGGAGCACTGAAGCTTTCTTT. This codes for CASRAQGSTEAFF.